This TCR beta chain was recorded in a study of cytomegalovirus exposure and HLA in healthy donors. Repertoires were generated with immunoSEQ multiplex PCR, while TCRdb's copy carries only in-frame clones and drops some. This sample carries around 170,000 clones, more than 75% of them seen once, and the ten largest clones take just under 3%. CDR3 size: 14 residues. Germline assignment: CDR1 SGHAT and CDR2 FQNNGV. Trimming removed 0 bases at V and 5 bases at J, with 10 bases between. The validation cohort, a group of 130 or so subjects, included the donors and was separate from the roughly 620-subject first cohort.

The source of this sequence is a young man in good health and CMV-seronegative. The rearrangement joins TRBV11-2 to TRBJ1-2; D is uncertain. Sequenced sample: PBMCs. The CDR3 nucleotides are TGTGCCAGCAGCTTAGAAGGCAGACATTATGGCTACACCTTC. Translating gives CASSLEGRHYGYTF.